The source of this TCR beta chain is a study of T-cell reconstitution after alpha-beta-depleted transplantation in children. Unique molecular identifiers were incorporated into the prepared TCRbeta library. Via MiXCR, TCRdb re-called the PCR reads, giving one row per CDR3 protein. The sample has a few hundred thousand distinct CDR3 sequences, under 15% seen once. This clonotype appeared many times. V was pared by 0 bases and J by 4 bases, with 4 bases of the junction left unmatched. Germline V gene sequence: CDR1 SGHRS, CDR2 YFSETQ. The CDR3 is made up of 15 amino acids. The input for sequencing was PBMCs, mostly from graft donor cells, taken 360 days after TCRalphabeta/CD19-depleted stem cell transplant. This rearrangement joins TRBV5-1 to TRBJ2-1, with 7 bases identical to TRBD2. The origin of this receptor is a male patient younger than 18 who had a stem cell transplant for acute myeloid leukemia, so the T cells may come from the graft donor. CDR3 nucleotides: TGCGCCAGCAGCTTGGGTGGCGGGGGTTACAATGAGCAGTTCTTC. It codes for CASSLGGGGYNEQFF.